This T cell receptor beta chain derives from a study of neoadjuvant nivolumab and ipilimumab in lung cancer. General observations from the study: TCR receptors were sequenced in few samples.

This CDR3 spans 15 amino acids. V was cut by 4 bases and J by 5 bases, with 18 bases left in between. Germline V gene data show CDR1 as MGHRA and CDR2 as YSYEKL. TCRdb's copy holds only in-frame clones and misses some; the assay was immunoSEQ multiplex PCR. The table has some 38,000 clones, roughly 87% seen once; the top ten hold 2.5% to 3.5%. Of note for this clone: The target antigen is unknown.

The source of this sequence is an adult with non-small cell lung cancer. The gene calls are TRBV4-1 and TRBJ2-7; possibly TRBD1 for D (7 bases). The sample in question was peripheral blood, obtained before neoadjuvant nivolumab, alone or with ipilimumab. DNA of the CDR3: TGCGCCAGCAGCCCGCAACAGGGGAGGAGCGACGAGCAGTACTTC. This gives the protein CASSPQQGRSDEQYF.